This T cell receptor beta chain was observed in a study of spatial heterogeneity in lung cancer (dated by TCRdb to about 2019). Regarding the complete study: More beta-chain than alpha-chain transcripts were consistently detected, likely reflecting higher beta-chain transcript abundance. In the raw uncorrected reads, each unique combination of TCR and UMI appeared more than ten times on average. In non-small cell lung cancer, the study made a quantitative comparison of TCR alpha and beta repertoires among multiple tumor regions, matched nontumor lung and blood. TCR repertoire features were related to nonsynonymous mutation counts determined by whole-exome sequencing of tumor tissue. At surgery, both alpha and beta chains were TCR-sequenced in about 200 tumor regions, about 64 matched nontumor lung samples and some 60 PBMC samples. On the study overall, not on this receptor specifically: Ubiquitous expanded tumor TCRs were detected in blood more often at tumor resection than at routine follow-up. Confirming at a functional level the hypothesis that regional TCRs recognize regional mutations was considered to require additional single-cell paired TCR alpha and beta sequencing.

The library came from 5' RACE. This sample was sequenced with a NextSeq 500. The TCR library protocol attached a unique molecular identifier to each TCR cDNA molecule to allow correction of PCR and sequencing errors. The published analysis was carried out like this. TCR identification, UMI-based error correction and CDR3 extraction were all carried out with Decombinator tools. TCRs above a frequency of 2 per 1,000, corresponding to the top 1% of the tumor frequency distribution, were defined as expanded. Renyi diversity was calculated using the R vegan package after each repertoire was subsampled 100 times to 5,000 TCRs. CDR3 similarity networks were built from amino acid triplet string-kernel similarity, connecting CDR3s with pairwise similarity above 0.82. TCRdb took the public reads, trimmed them with fastp at Q25, ran MiXCR for clone calling and kept in-frame beta chains. Rows are combined by CDR3 protein, so each entry shows the most common genes and DNA. Clone size and V and J calls follow TCRdb, not the original study. Counted in this sample were under 100,000 distinct CDR3 sequences; around 10% of them appeared once. The ten largest account for about 7.1% of the sample.

This clonotype came up many times. Its antigen remains unidentified. No clone much larger than this one lies a single base away; base qualities are absent. According to the study, the label for this sample's time point signals: sample taken at primary tumor resection. Without any cell sorting, TCR sequencing was performed on whole RNA extracted either from tumor and nontumor lung tissue or from cryopreserved PBMC samples. The donors were 65 to 90 patients from the lung TRACERx cohort who had early-stage, untreated non-small cell lung cancer. A patient was chosen for TCR sequencing only when enough RNA was available from at least two tumor regions. The sequence derives from a male donor with early-stage non-small cell lung cancer. Material: PBMCs, obtained at surgery.

CDR3 protein: CASSLFGALNTEAFF. Read as DNA, the sequence is TGTGCCAGCAGTTTATTTGGGGCTCTGAACACTGAAGCTTTCTTT. The V gene is TRBV27 and the J gene is TRBJ1-1; the D gene is perhaps TRBD1, from 5 matching bases. V is clipped by 1 base and J by 0 bases, and the sequence between their germline boundaries is 9 bases long. Reading from cysteine to phenylalanine, the CDR3 counts 15 amino acids. Only the CDR3 DNA is retained, 45 bases long and in frame from the first base. Per the germline V gene (reference sequence), MNHEY is the CDR1 and SMNVEV is the CDR2.